Given below is one T cell receptor (beta chain) in context. This CDR3 has 17 residues. V lost 2 bases to trimming and J lost 4 bases, with 20 bases between them. Germline assignment: CDR1 SGHDT and CDR2 YYEEEE. This entry is derived from a study of blood T cell repertoires in COVID-19. Study-level background: Samples taken during acute and convalescent COVID-19 were collected in the United States, Italy and Spain.

TCRdb's table, derived via immunoSEQ multiplex PCR, lists solely in-frame clones and lacks some. The sample lists around 100,000 clones; approximately 88% were seen once. The sample comprised peripheral blood. This chain links TRBV5-6 with TRBJ2-3; possibly TRBD2 for D (5 bases). The sequence derives from a man aged 60 to 75 with COVID-19, enrolled during active disease. This chain's CDR3 is CASSFLPSGEGSDTQYF. The CDR3 DNA sequence: TGTGCCAGCAGCTTCTTACCCAGCGGAGAAGGCTCAGATACGCAGTATTTT.